This T cell receptor beta chain appears in the sequencing data of a study of cytomegalovirus exposure and HLA in healthy donors. For the study at large: In a later analysis, it was reported that the 110 or so validation repertoires had been produced on the same platform as the 550 to 700 repertoires belonging to the first cohort.

The donors were members of the validation cohort, which comprised more than 90 subjects and was separate from the first cohort of around 700 subjects. Libraries were prepared by immunoSEQ multiplex PCR; TCRdb keeps only in-frame clonotypes and omits some of them. This sample has 120,000 or so clones, with about 90% found just once. Study-wide results and caveats: Most TCR sequences proved rare, with some public TCRs found in many donors.

Regarding this clone: The target antigen is unknown.

J gave up 7 bases and V 0 bases, and 16 bases lay outside the gene matches. CDR3 size: 21 residues. Germline lookup yields CDR1 LGHNA and CDR2 YSLEER. This TCR derives from a woman younger than 35 in good health and CMV-seronegative. The V and J genes are TRBV4-3 and TRBJ2-2; 14 bases match TRBD2. What was sequenced was PBMCs. CDR3 sequence reads: CASSQDSAGLAGGVMGGELFF. The CDR3 DNA follows: TGCGCCAGCAGCCAAGACTCCGCAGGACTAGCGGGAGGAGTTATGGGCGGGGAGCTGTTTTTT.